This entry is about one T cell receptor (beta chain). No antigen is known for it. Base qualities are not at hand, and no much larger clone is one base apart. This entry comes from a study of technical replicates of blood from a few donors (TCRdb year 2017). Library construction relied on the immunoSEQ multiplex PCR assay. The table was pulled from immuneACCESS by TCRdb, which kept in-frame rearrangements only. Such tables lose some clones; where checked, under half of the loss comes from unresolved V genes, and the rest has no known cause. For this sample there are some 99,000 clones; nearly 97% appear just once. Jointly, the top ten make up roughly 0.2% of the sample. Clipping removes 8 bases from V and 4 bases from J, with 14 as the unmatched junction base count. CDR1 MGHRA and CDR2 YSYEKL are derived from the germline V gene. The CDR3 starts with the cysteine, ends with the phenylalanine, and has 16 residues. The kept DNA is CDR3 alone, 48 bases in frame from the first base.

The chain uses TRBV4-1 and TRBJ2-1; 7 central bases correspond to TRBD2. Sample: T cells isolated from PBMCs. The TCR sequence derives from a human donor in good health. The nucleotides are TGCGCCAGCGCACTAACTACTAGCGCAGAGTACAATGAGCAGTTCTTC. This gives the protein CASALTTSAEYNEQFF.